Listed below are T cell receptor beta chains from one sample, sequenced in a study of T cells in Graves' hyperthyroidism and ophthalmopathy. Via MiXCR, TCRdb re-called the multiplex PCR reads, giving one row per CDR3 protein. The table records a few hundred thousand distinct CDR3 sequences, 20% to 25% of them present only once. The source material was blood. Receptors originate from a woman in her 70s with Graves' ophthalmopathy. CDR3s include the opening cysteine and the closing phenylalanine or tryptophan. D genes are given only for firm matches. Size tells how often a clone was seen (once, few, many) or the class of an expanded clone, and some rows leave it out.

CDR3 length: 12; D gene: TRBD1; clone size: -; J gene: TRBJ2-4; V gene: TRBV28; CDR3 DNA: TGTGCCAGCGAGACAGGGACAAACATTCAGTACTTC; CDR3 protein: CASETGTNIQYF
CDR3 length: 16; D gene: -; clone size: few; J gene: TRBJ1-5; V gene: TRBV20-1; CDR3 DNA: TGCAGTGCTACCGTGATGGGGAGAGCAAGCAATCAGCCCCAGCATTTT; CDR3 protein: CSATVMGRASNQPQHF
CDR3 length: 13; D gene: -; clone size: -; J gene: TRBJ2-3; V gene: TRBV19; CDR3 DNA: TGTGCCAGTACTCCCCCCGCTCGCGCTACGCAGTATTTT; CDR3 protein: CASTPPARATQYF
CDR3 length: 12; D gene: -; clone size: -; J gene: TRBJ2-7; V gene: TRBV14; CDR3 DNA: TGTGCCAGCAGCAACGGCCAGTACGAGCAGTACTTC; CDR3 protein: CASSNGQYEQYF
CDR3 length: 15; D gene: -; clone size: -; J gene: TRBJ2-3; V gene: TRBV9; CDR3 DNA: TGTGCCAGCAGCCCTCAGCGGAGGGGCACAGATACGCAGTATTTT; CDR3 protein: CASSPQRRGTDTQYF
CDR3 length: 15; D gene: -; clone size: few; J gene: TRBJ2-1; V gene: TRBV5-1; CDR3 DNA: TGCGCCAGCAGCTTGGGAAGTAGCTCCTACAATGAGCAGTTCTTC; CDR3 protein: CASSLGSSSYNEQFF
CDR3 length: 15; D gene: TRBD1; clone size: few; J gene: TRBJ1-6; V gene: TRBV2; CDR3 DNA: TGTGCCAGCAGGCTACAGGGGGCTTCTAATTCACCCCTCCACTTT; CDR3 protein: CASRLQGASNSPLHF
CDR3 length: 11; D gene: -; clone size: -; J gene: TRBJ1-5; V gene: TRBV12-3/TRBV12-4; CDR3 DNA: TGTGCCAGCAGTATCGGACAGAAACAGCATTTT; CDR3 protein: CASSIGQKQHF
CDR3 length: 15; D gene: TRBD1; clone size: -; J gene: TRBJ2-7; V gene: TRBV5-1; CDR3 DNA: TGCGCCAGCAGCTTGAGGGGACAGAGCTCCTACGAGCAGTACTTC; CDR3 protein: CASSLRGQSSYEQYF
CDR3 length: 13; D gene: -; clone size: few; J gene: TRBJ1-2; V gene: TRBV6-1; CDR3 DNA: TGTGCCAGCAGTCCACCGACCCCCTATGGCTACACCTTC; CDR3 protein: CASSPPTPYGYTF
CDR3 length: 13; D gene: -; clone size: -; J gene: TRBJ2-7; V gene: TRBV27; CDR3 DNA: TGTGCCAGCACCCAGGGGCCGCCCTGGGAGCAGTACTTC; CDR3 protein: CASTQGPPWEQYF
CDR3 length: 17; D gene: TRBD1; clone size: -; J gene: TRBJ1-2; V gene: TRBV5-8; CDR3 DNA: TGTGCCAGCAGCTTACCATCCACAGGGGCCCATAACTATGGCTACACCTTC; CDR3 protein: CASSLPSTGAHNYGYTF
CDR3 length: 17; D gene: -; clone size: -; J gene: TRBJ2-3; V gene: TRBV4-2; CDR3 DNA: TGTGCCAGCAGCCAAGCGGGAGCGGGTGGTATGGCGGATACGCAGTATTTT; CDR3 protein: CASSQAGAGGMADTQYF
CDR3 length: 14; D gene: -; clone size: -; J gene: TRBJ1-1; V gene: TRBV6-1; CDR3 DNA: TGTGCCAGCAGTGAAATGTTCGGGGAGACTGAAGCTTTCTTT; CDR3 protein: CASSEMFGETEAFF
CDR3 length: 14; D gene: TRBD1; clone size: many; J gene: TRBJ2-7; V gene: TRBV2; CDR3 DNA: TGTGCCAGCAGTGAATTATCAGGGGGCAGCGAGCAGTACTTC; CDR3 protein: CASSELSGGSEQYF
CDR3 length: 15; D gene: TRBD2; clone size: few; J gene: TRBJ2-1; V gene: TRBV10-3; CDR3 DNA: TGTGCCATCAGTGGAGCTAGCGGGAGGGAGCATGAGCAGTTCTTC; CDR3 protein: CAISGASGREHEQFF
CDR3 length: 14; D gene: -; clone size: few; J gene: TRBJ2-3; V gene: TRBV29-1; CDR3 DNA: TGCAGCGTTGCCTTGAACAGGGGGGGAGATACGCAGTATTTT; CDR3 protein: CSVALNRGGDTQYF
CDR3 length: 17; D gene: -; clone size: few; J gene: TRBJ2-2; V gene: TRBV12-3/TRBV12-4; CDR3 DNA: TGTGCCAGCAGTTATTTGGGGGCTAGCGCGAACACCGGGGAGCTGTTTTTT; CDR3 protein: CASSYLGASANTGELFF
CDR3 length: 14; D gene: -; clone size: -; J gene: TRBJ1-2; V gene: TRBV15; CDR3 DNA: TGTGCCACCAGCAGAGAAGCCGGAATTTTGGGCTACACCTTC; CDR3 protein: CATSREAGILGYTF
CDR3 length: 14; D gene: -; clone size: -; J gene: TRBJ2-7; V gene: TRBV7-9; CDR3 DNA: TGTGCCAGCACCAAACAGGGAACGACCTACGAGCAGTACTTC; CDR3 protein: CASTKQGTTYEQYF
CDR3 length: 14; D gene: -; clone size: -; J gene: TRBJ1-1; V gene: TRBV30; CDR3 DNA: TGTGCCTGGAGTGCGGGGAGAAAGAACACTGAAGCTTTCTTT; CDR3 protein: CAWSAGRKNTEAFF
CDR3 length: 18; D gene: TRBD1; clone size: many; J gene: TRBJ1-4; V gene: TRBV28; CDR3 DNA: TGTGCCAGCAGTTCACCTCTCGACAGGGCGACCTCTAATGAAAAACTGTTTTTT; CDR3 protein: CASSSPLDRATSNEKLFF
CDR3 length: 13; D gene: -; clone size: many; J gene: TRBJ2-7; V gene: TRBV27; CDR3 DNA: TGTGCCAGCAGTTTGTCACCTAGGGGCGAGCAGTACTTC; CDR3 protein: CASSLSPRGEQYF
CDR3 length: 12; D gene: -; clone size: -; J gene: TRBJ2-2; V gene: TRBV20-1; CDR3 DNA: TGCAGTGCGGGAGTGGGGAACGGGGAGCTGTTTTTT; CDR3 protein: CSAGVGNGELFF
CDR3 length: 14; D gene: TRBD2; clone size: -; J gene: TRBJ2-5; V gene: TRBV20-1; CDR3 DNA: TGCAGTGCTTTCCTTAGCGGGAGAAGAGAGACCCAGTACTTC; CDR3 protein: CSAFLSGRRETQYF
CDR3 length: 14; D gene: -; clone size: many; J gene: TRBJ2-7; V gene: TRBV5-1; CDR3 DNA: TGCGCCAGCAGCTTGGGCGGCAGAACCTACGAGCAGTACTTC; CDR3 protein: CASSLGGRTYEQYF
CDR3 length: 13; D gene: -; clone size: few; J gene: TRBJ2-7; V gene: TRBV3-1; CDR3 DNA: TGTGCCAGCAGCCAAGTTTCAGGGCACGAGCAGTACTTC; CDR3 protein: CASSQVSGHEQYF
CDR3 length: 17; D gene: -; clone size: many; J gene: TRBJ2-3; V gene: TRBV11-1; CDR3 DNA: TGTGCCAGCAGCTTAGCGCGCGGTAGCGGATACACAGATACGCAGTATTTT; CDR3 protein: CASSLARGSGYTDTQYF